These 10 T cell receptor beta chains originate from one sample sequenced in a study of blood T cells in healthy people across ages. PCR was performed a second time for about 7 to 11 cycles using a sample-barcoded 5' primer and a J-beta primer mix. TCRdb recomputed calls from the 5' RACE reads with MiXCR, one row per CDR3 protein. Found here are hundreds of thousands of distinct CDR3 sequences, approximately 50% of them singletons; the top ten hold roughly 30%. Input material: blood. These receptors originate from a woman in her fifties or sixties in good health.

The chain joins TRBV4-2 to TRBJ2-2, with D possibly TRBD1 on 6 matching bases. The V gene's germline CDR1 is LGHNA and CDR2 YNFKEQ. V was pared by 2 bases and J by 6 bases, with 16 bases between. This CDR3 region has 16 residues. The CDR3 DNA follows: TGTGCCAGCAGCCAATTGAGGCAGGGGTCCCCCGGGGAGCTGTTTTTT. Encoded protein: CASSQLRQGSPGELFF.

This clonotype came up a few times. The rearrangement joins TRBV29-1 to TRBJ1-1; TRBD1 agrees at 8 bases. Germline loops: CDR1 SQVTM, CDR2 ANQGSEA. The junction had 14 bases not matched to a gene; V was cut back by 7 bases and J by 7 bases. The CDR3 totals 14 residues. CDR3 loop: CSAKTGTGGGEAFF. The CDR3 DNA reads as TGCAGCGCAAAGACCGGGACAGGAGGGGGTGAAGCTTTCTTT.

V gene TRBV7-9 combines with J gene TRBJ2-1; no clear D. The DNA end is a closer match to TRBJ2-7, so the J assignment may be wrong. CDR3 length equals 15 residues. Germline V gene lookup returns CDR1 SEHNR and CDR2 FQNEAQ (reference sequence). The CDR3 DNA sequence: TGTGCCAGCAGCTTAGAAAGAGTAGGCTACAATGAGCAGTACTTC. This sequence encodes CASSLERVGYNEQYF.

The CDR3 protein is CSARRTHLFF. In DNA, the CDR3 is TGCAGTGCTAGACGAACTCATCTGTTCTTC. This chain joins TRBV20-1 and TRBJ2-1; no clear D gene. The V end lost 2 bases, the J end lost 15 bases, and 11 bases lay between the germline ends. Germline-derived CDR1 and CDR2 are DFQATT and SNEGSKA (reference sequence). The CDR3 is 10 amino acids.

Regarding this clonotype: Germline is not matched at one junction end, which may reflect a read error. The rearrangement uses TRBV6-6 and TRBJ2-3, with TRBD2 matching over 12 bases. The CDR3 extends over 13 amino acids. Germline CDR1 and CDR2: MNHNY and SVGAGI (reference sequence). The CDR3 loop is CAGSQTSGSPQYF. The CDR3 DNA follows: TGTGCCGGCAGCCAGACTAGCGGGAGCCCGCAGTATTTT.

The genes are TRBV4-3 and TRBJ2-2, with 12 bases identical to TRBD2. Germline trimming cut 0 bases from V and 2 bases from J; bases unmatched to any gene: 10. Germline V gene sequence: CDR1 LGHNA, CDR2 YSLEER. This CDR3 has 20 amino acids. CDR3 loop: CASSQEAPLAGGPNTGELFF. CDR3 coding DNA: TGCGCCAGCAGCCAAGAAGCCCCTCTAGCGGGAGGGCCCAACACCGGGGAGCTGTTTTTT.

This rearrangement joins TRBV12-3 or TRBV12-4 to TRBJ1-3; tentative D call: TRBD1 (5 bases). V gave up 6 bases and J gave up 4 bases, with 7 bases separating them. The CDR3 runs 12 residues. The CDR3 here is CASRRTGNTIYF. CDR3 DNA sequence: TGTGCCAGCAGACGGACAGGAAACACCATATATTTT.

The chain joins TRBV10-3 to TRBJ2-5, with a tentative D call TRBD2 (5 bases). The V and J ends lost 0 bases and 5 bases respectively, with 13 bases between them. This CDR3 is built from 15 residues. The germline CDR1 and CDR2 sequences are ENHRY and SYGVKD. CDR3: CAISESTGSGETQYF. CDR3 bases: TGTGCCATCAGTGAGTCTACGGGGTCGGGGGAGACCCAGTACTTC.

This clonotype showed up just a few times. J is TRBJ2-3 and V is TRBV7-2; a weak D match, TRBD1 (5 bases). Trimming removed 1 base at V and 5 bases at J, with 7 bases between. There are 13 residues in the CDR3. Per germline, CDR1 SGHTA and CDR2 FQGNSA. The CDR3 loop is CASSLDQGDTQYF. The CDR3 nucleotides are TGTGCCAGCAGCTTAGATCAGGGAGATACGCAGTATTTT. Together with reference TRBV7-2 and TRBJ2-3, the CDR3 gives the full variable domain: GAGVSQSPSNKVTEKGKDVELRCDPISGHTALYWYRQSLGQGLEFLIYFQGNSAPDKSGLPSDRFSAERTGGSVSTLTIQRTQQEDSAVYLCASSLDQGDTQYFGPGTRLTVL.

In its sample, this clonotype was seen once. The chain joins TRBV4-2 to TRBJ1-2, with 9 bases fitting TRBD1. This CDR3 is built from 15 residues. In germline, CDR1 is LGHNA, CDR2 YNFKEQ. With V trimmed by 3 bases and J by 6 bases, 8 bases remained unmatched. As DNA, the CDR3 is TGTGCCAGCAGCCAGCCCGGGACAGGGAGGGATGGCTACACCTTC. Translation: CASSQPGTGRDGYTF.